This record concerns one T cell receptor beta chain sequence. Germline V gene lookup returns CDR1 MGHRA and CDR2 YSYEKL. This CDR3 contains 12 residues. Trimming took 4 bases from V and 13 from J, leaving 13 bases between them. Clones were sequenced by immunoSEQ multiplex PCR, and TCRdb holds only the in-frame ones, with some missing. The profile shows approximately 400,000 clones, approximately 88% of them singletons. This specimen belongs to a study of blood T cell repertoires in COVID-19. This clonotype was sampled from a woman in her fifties or sixties with COVID-19, enrolled during active disease. The chain couples TRBV4-1 to TRBJ1-4; perhaps TRBD1 as D (5 bases). The sequenced material came from peripheral blood. CDR3 sequence: CASSLPGGVLFF. The DNA for the CDR3 is TGCGCCAGCAGCCTTCCCGGGGGTGTACTGTTTTTT.